This T cell receptor (beta chain) was recorded in a study of graft-versus-host responses after intestinal transplantation. In the study overall: Multivisceral, liver-intestinal, or isolated intestinal transplants were received by the recipients. Following induction with anti-thymocyte globulin, all recipients were given tacrolimus and steroids for roughly three years.

Here immunoSEQ multiplex PCR was the method, and the copy in TCRdb shows in-frame clones only, minus some. The data hold roughly 40,000 clones, with more than 80% observed a single time. Regarding the study as a whole: An association linked early post-transplant HvG declines with peak circulating GvH clone levels. The recipient marrow held GvH clones, and some of them showed up first in ileum or blood.

On this clone: Its antigen is not known.

Germline V gene lookup returns CDR1 KGHSH and CDR2 LQKENI. The junction had 5 bases not matched to a gene; V was cut back by 6 bases and J by 5 bases. The CDR3 length is 14 residues. This material consisted of PBMCs, taken around 730 days after intestinal transplantation. This receptor was identified in a human patient who received an intestinal transplant, so some T cells may come from the graft donor. The chain links TRBV18 to TRBJ1-2, with 11 bases lining up with TRBD1. As DNA, the CDR3 is TGTGCCAGCTCGCAGGGACAGGGGGTATATGGCTACACCTTC. It specifies CASSQGQGVYGYTF. The whole variable domain, remainder taken from reference TRBV18 and TRBJ1-2, is NAGVMQNPRHLVRRRGQEARLRCSPMKGHSHVYWYRQLPEEGLKFMVYLQKENIIDESGMPKERFSAEFPKEGPSILRIQQVVRGDSAAYFCASSQGQGVYGYTFGSGTRLTVV.